The clone carrying this T cell receptor beta chain was detected many times. Its target is not known. This sample stems from a study of regulatory T cells in long-lasting Graves disease. Relying on iRepertoire HTBI primers and Arm-PCR of CDR3 regions, the team built TCR beta libraries. MiXCR was run by TCRdb on the multiplex PCR reads, yielding one entry per CDR3 protein. The table lists roughly 500,000 distinct CDR3 sequences, about 12% of them singletons. V was cut by 5 bases and J by 2 bases, with 15 bases left in between. Germline CDR1 MNHNS, CDR2 SASEGT. The CDR3 runs to 15 residues. Time point reported: newly diagnosed GD, antithyroid drugs for less than 3 months. RNA from PBMCs was the source of the TCR library. General study findings and limits: Persistent disease preferred TRBV28, TRBJ1-2 and TRBJ2-5.

This same sample was also part of a study on T cells in Graves' hyperthyroidism and ophthalmopathy. As that report states: An initial round of RT-PCR targeting the TCR CDR3 relied on the HTBI primer set. Also found in blood were most expanded thyroid clonotypes above 0.001.

Sequencing used peripheral blood mononuclear cells (PBMCs), obtained at new diagnosis, from a patient treated with antithyroid drugs. The receptor's source is a woman aged 30 to 39 with Graves disease. The chain employs TRBV6-1 and TRBJ1-1; D not resolved. CDR3 sequence reads: CASSPLWGDNTEAFF. The CDR3 DNA reads TGTGCCAGCAGTCCCCTTTGGGGAGATAACACTGAAGCTTTCTTT.